This record looks at one T cell receptor beta chain sequence and its context. Original handling: From reference gene primer amplification, estimates of nucleated cell counts were derived. Clones were read by immunoSEQ multiplex PCR, and TCRdb kept only the in-frame ones, dropping some. For V, J and clone size, that table is used; D and trimming come from the DNA. The sample lists fewer than 200,000 clones; around 74% were seen once. This sample is drawn from a study of blood T cell repertoires in COVID-19. Whole-study context: Acute and convalescent COVID-19 samples came from the United States, Italy and Spain. The cDNA or gDNA used as material had been derived from T cells, B-cell-depleted T cells, or PBMCs.

V trimming: 5 bases; J trimming: 4 bases; junction bases outside the gene matches: 11. The CDR3 covers 16 residues. Germline CDR1 is SGHRS and CDR2 is YFSETQ. V and J are TRBV5-1 and TRBJ2-2, with 7 bases matching TRBD1. This sequence was found in an elderly woman with acute or convalescent COVID-19. Sequenced: peripheral blood. The chain's CDR3 is CASRSLGGGGTGELFF. CDR3 sequence (DNA): TGCGCCAGCAGGAGTTTAGGGGGCGGCGGCACCGGGGAGCTGTTTTTT.